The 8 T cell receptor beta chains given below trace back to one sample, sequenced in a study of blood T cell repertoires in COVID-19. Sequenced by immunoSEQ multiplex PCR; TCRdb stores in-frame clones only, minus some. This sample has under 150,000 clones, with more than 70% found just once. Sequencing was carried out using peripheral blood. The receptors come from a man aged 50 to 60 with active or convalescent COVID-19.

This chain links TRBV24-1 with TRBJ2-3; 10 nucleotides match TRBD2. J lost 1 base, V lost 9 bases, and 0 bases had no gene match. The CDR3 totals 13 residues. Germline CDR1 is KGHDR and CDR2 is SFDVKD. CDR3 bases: TGTGCCACCGGACTAGCGGGCACAGATACGCAGTATTTT. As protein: CATGLAGTDTQYF.

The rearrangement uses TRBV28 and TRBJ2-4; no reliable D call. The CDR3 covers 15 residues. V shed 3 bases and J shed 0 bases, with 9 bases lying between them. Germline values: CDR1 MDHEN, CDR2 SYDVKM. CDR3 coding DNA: TGTGCCAGCAGTTTTTCGGAGATAGCCAAAAACATTCAGTACTTC. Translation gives CASSFSEIAKNIQYF.

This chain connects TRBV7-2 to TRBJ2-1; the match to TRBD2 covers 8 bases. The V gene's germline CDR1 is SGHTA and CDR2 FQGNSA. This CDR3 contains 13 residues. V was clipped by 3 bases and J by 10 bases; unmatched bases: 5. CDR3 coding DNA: TGTGCCAGCAGCTTCGGACTAGCAAGAGAGCAGTTCTTC. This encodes CASSFGLAREQFF.

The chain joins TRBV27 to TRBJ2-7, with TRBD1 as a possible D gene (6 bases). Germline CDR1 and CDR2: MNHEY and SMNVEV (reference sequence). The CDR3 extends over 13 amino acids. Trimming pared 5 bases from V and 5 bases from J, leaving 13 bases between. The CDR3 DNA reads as TGTGCCAGCAGTGTATTAACAGGGAACGAGCAGTACTTC. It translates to CASSVLTGNEQYF.

The CDR3 spells CSVGKWALMNTEAFF. In DNA, the CDR3 is TGCAGCGTTGGAAAGTGGGCCCTAATGAACACTGAAGCTTTCTTT. The chain uses TRBV29-1 and TRBJ1-1; no clear D gene. V was pared by 4 bases and J by 0 bases, with 15 bases between. The CDR3 spans 15 residues. Germline CDR1 and CDR2: SQVTM and ANQGSEA.

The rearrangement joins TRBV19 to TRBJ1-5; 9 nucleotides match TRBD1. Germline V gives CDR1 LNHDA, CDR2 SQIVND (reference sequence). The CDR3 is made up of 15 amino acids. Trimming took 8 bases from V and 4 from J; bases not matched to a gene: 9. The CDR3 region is CASHRTGEGNQPQHF. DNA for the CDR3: TGTGCCAGTCATCGGACAGGGGAGGGTAATCAGCCCCAGCATTTT.

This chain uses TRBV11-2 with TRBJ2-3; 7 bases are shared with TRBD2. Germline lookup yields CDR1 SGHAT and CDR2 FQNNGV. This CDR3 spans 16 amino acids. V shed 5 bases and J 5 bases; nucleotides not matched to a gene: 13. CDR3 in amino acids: CASSPRNSGTVDTQYF. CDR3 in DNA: TGTGCCAGCAGCCCCCGGAACAGCGGGACGGTAGATACGCAGTATTTT.

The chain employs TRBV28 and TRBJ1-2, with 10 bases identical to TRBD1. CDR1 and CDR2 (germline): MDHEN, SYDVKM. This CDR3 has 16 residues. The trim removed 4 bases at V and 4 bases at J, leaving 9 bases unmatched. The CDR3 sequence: CASSSRAGQGSYGYTF. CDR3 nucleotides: TGTGCCAGCAGTTCTAGGGCGGGACAGGGGTCCTATGGCTACACCTTC.